This T cell receptor beta chain was obtained from a study of human T cells and chemical hapten exposure. Time point given: patch test 1, 2 weeks after DPC sensitization. Treatment reported: therapeutic diphenylcyclopropenone sensitization with weekly scalp DPC. CDR3 length: 17 residues. With 4 bases clipped from V and 0 bases from J, the junction kept 6 bases outside the gene matches. Germline CDR1 and CDR2: SGHRS and YFSETQ. Only a few counts were recorded for this clonotype. MiXCR, applied by TCRdb to the RACE reads, yields one record per CDR3 protein. The repertoire has nearly 80,000 distinct CDR3 sequences, about 9.4% of them found once; the top ten carry more than 1.1%.

The specimen comprised whole blood, sampled in connection with sensitization to the hapten diphenylcyclopropenone (DPC). This clonotype originated in a woman in her fifties or sixties with alopecia areata. Some clones in this sample may be carry-over from other donors' samples. The V call is TRBV5-1, the J call TRBJ2-6, with 8 nucleotides matching TRBD2. CDR3 residues: CASSPSGTSSGANVLTF. The CDR3 bases are TGCGCCAGCAGCCCTTCAGGGACTAGCTCTGGGGCCAACGTCCTGACTTTC.